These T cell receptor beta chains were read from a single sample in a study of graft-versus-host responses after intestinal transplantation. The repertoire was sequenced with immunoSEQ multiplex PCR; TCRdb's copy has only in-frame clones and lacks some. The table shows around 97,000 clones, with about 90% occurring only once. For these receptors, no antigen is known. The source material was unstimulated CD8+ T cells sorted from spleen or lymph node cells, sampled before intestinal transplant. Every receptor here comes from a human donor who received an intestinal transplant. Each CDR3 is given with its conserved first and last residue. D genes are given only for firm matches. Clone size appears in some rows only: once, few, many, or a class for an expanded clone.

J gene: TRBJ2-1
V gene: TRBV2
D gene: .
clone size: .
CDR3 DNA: TGTGCCAGCAGCGACTCCTACAATGAGCAGTTCTTC
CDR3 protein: CASSDSYNEQFF

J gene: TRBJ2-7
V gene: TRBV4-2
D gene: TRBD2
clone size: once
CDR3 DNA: TGTGCCAGCAGCCCAGGGACTAGCGGTACTTACGAGCAGTACTTC
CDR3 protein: CASSPGTSGTYEQYF

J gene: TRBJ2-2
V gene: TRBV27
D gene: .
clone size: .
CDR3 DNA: TGTGCCAGCAAACCCCGGGGGGCCCCGAACACCGGGGAGCTGTTTTTT
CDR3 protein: CASKPRGAPNTGELFF

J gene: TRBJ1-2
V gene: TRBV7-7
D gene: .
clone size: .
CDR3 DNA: TGTGCCAGCAGCGGGTCAGGGCTTGGCTACACCTTC
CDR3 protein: CASSGSGLGYTF

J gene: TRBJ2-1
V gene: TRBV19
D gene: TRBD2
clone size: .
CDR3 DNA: TGTGCCAGTAGTACCCCCGGGACTAGCGGATCGAATGAGCAGTTCTTC
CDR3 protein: CASSTPGTSGSNEQFF

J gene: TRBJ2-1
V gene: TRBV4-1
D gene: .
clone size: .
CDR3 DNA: TGCGCCAGCAGCCAAGCGCCTGAGTACAATGAGCAGTTCTTC
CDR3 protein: CASSQAPEYNEQFF

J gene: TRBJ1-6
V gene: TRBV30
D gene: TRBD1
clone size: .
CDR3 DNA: TGTGCCTGGAGTCCCACAGGGGGCTTTTCACCCCTCCACTTT
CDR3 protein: CAWSPTGGFSPLHF

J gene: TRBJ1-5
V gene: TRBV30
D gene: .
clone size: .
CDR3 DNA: TGTGCCTGGATTAATGCTGAATGCAATCAGCCCCAGCATTTT
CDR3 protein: CAWINAECNQPQHF

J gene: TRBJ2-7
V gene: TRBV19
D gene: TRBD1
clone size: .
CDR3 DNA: TGTGCCACTTCCCCGGGACAGCACTACGAGCAGTACTTC
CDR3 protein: CATSPGQHYEQYF

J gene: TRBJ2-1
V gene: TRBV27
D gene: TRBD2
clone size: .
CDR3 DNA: TGTGCCAGCAGTAAACTAGCGGGAGTAGTGAATGAGCAGTTCTTC
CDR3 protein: CASSKLAGVVNEQFF

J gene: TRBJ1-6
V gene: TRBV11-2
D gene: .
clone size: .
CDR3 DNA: TGTGCCAGCAGCTTAGGTGGCGAGCCGAGGTCACCCCTCCACTTT
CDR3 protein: CASSLGGEPRSPLHF

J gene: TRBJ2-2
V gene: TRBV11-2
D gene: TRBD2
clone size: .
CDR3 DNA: TGTGCCAGCAGTTCAGTACTAGCGGGGTACACCGGGGAGCTGTTTTTT
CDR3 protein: CASSSVLAGYTGELFF

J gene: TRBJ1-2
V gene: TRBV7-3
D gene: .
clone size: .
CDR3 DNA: TGTGCCAGCAGCTTAACGGTTTCGGGGGGTAGTGGCTACACCTTC
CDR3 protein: CASSLTVSGGSGYTF

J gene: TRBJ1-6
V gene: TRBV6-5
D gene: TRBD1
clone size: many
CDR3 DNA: TGTGCCAGCAGTTACGGACAGGCCCCTGGGAATTCACCCCTCCACTTT
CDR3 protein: CASSYGQAPGNSPLHF

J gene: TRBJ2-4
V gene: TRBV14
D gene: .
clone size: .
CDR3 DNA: TGTGCCAGCAGTCATGACGAAAACATTCAGTACTTC
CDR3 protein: CASSHDENIQYF

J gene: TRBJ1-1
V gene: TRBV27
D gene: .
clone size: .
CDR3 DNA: TGTGCCAGCAGCCACATAGAGGACACTGAAGCTTTCTTT
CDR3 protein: CASSHIEDTEAFF

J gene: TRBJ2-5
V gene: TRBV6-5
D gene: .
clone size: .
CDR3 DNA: TGTGCCAGCAGTCAGACGAGTATAGAGACCCAGTACTTC
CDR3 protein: CASSQTSIETQYF

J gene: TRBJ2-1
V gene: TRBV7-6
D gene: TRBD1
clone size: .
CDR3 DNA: TGTGCCAGCAGCACAACAGGGGATACCTACAATGAGCAGTTCTTC
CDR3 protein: CASSTTGDTYNEQFF

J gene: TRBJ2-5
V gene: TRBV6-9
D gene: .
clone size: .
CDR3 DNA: TGTGCCAGCAGTTACGCGGGACCGGGGAGGGAGACCCAGTACTTC
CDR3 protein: CASSYAGPGRETQYF

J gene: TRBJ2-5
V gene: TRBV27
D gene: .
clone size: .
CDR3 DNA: TGTGCCAGCAGTTTACTAGGAGGGGAGCAGACCCAGTACTTC
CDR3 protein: CASSLLGGEQTQYF

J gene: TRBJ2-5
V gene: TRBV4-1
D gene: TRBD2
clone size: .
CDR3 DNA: TGCGCCAGCAGCCAAGCCACTAGCGGGTACCAAGAGACCCAGTACTTC
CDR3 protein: CASSQATSGYQETQYF

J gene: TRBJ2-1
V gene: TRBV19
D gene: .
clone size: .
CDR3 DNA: TGTGCCAGTAGTATTGTCCTACTTTCCAAAGTGTCCTACAATGAGCAGTTCTTC
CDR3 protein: CASSIVLLSKVSYNEQFF

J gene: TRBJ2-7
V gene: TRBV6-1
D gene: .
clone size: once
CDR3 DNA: TGTGCCAGCAGGATGACAGATTACTACGAGCAGTACTTC
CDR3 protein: CASRMTDYYEQYF

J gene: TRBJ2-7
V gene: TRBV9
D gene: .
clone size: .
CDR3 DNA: TGTGCCAGCAGCGTCGACTCCGGGGCATACGAGCAGTACTTC
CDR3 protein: CASSVDSGAYEQYF

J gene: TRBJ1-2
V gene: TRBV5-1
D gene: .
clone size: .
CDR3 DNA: TGCGCCAGCAGCGCGGACTATTCTTTCTATGGCTACACCTTC
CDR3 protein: CASSADYSFYGYTF

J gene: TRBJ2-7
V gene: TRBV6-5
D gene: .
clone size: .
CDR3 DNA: TGTGCCAGCAGTGAAGAGGCTAGCCCCTACGAGCAGTACTTC
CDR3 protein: CASSEEASPYEQYF

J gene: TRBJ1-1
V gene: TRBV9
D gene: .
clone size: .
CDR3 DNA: TGTGCCAGCAGCGTAGCTGGAAACACTGAAGCTTTCTTT
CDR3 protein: CASSVAGNTEAFF

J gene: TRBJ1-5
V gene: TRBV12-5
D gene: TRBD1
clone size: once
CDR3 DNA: TGTGCTAGTGCCCCCGGGACAGGGAGCAATCAGCCCCAGCATTTT
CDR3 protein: CASAPGTGSNQPQHF

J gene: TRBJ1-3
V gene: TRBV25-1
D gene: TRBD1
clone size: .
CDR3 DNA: TGTGCCAGCTCAACAGGGGAGTATGGAAACACCATATATTTT
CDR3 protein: CASSTGEYGNTIYF

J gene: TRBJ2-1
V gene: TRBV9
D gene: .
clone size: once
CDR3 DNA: TGTGCCAGCAGCGTGGGGGACAATGAGCAGTTCTTC
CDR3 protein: CASSVGDNEQFF

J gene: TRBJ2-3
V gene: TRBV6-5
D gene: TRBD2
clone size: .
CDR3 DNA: TGTGCCAGCAGTTACCCGATAGCGGGATCCACAGATACGCAGTATTTT
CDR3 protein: CASSYPIAGSTDTQYF

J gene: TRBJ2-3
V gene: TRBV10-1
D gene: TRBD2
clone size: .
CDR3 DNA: TGCGCCAGCACCTTTGGACTAGCGGGGGCCAAAGATACGCAGTATTTT
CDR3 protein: CASTFGLAGAKDTQYF

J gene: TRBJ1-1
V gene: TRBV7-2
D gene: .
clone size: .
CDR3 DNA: TGTGCCAGCAGCTTAGAGGCAGGGCTGAACACTGAAGCTTTCTTT
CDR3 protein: CASSLEAGLNTEAFF

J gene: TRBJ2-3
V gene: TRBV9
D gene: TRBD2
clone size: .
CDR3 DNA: TGTGCCAGCAGCGTAGATAGCGGGGGTAGCACAGATACGCAGTATTTT
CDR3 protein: CASSVDSGGSTDTQYF

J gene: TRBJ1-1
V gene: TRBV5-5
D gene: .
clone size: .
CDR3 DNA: TGTGCCAGCAGCCTAGGGGTAGAGACTGAAGCTTTCTTT
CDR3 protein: CASSLGVETEAFF

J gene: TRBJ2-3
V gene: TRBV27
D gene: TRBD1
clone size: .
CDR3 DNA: TGTGCCAGCAGGCTACAGGGGGAAGGCACAGATACGCAGTATTTT
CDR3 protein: CASRLQGEGTDTQYF

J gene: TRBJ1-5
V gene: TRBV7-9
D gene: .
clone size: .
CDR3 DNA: TGTGCCAGCAGCTTAGACGGACAGTGGGCCCAGCATTTT
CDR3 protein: CASSLDGQWAQHF

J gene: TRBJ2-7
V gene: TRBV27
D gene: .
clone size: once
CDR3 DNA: TGTGCCAGCAGTGGAGGAACATCCTACGAGCAGTACTTC
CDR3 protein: CASSGGTSYEQYF

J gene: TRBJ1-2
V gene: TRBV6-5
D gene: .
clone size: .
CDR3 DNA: TGTGCCAGCAGTTACACGGGCGACCTGGGGGGCTACACCTTC
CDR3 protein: CASSYTGDLGGYTF

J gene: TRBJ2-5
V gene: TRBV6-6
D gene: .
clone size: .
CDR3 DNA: TGTGCCAGCAGTCCCCTGGGGCCTAGGGGAGAGACCCAGTACTTC
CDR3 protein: CASSPLGPRGETQYF

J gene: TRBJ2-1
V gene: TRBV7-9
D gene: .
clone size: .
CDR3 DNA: TGTGCCAGCAGCCCCGGAGTAGGAAGCTCCTACAATGAGCAGTTCTTC
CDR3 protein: CASSPGVGSSYNEQFF

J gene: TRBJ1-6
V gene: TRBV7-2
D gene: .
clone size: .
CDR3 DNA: TGTGCCAGCAGCTTAGTCGTCATGTCGGGGGACACTAGTAATTCACCCCTCCACTTT
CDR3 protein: CASSLVVMSGDTSNSPLHF

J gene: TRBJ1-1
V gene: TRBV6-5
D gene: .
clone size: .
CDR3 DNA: TGTGCCAGCAGGGAAAAGACAGTGGGAGCTTTCTTT
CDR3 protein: CASREKTVGAFF

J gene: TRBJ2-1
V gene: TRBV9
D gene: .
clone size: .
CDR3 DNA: TGTGCCAGCAGGTCCATCCCAGCGAATGAGCAGTTCTTC
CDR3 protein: CASRSIPANEQFF

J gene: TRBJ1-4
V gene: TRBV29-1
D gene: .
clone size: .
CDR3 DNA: TGCAGCGTTGATGTGGAAATAGGAGAAAAACTGTTTTTT
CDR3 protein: CSVDVEIGEKLFF

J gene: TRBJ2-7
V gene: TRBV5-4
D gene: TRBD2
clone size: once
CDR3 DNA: TGTGCCAGCAGCTTGGGGACTAGCGGGAGGACCCCCGAGCAGTACTTC
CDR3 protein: CASSLGTSGRTPEQYF